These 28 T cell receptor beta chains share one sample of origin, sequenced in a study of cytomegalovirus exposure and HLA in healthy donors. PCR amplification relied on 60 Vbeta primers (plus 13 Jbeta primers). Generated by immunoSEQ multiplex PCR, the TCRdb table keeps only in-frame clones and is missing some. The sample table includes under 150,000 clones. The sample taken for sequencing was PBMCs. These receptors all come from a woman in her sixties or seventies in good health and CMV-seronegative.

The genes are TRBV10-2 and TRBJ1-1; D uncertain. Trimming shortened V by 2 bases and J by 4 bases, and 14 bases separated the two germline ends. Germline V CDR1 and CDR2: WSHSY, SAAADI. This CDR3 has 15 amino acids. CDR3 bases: TGCGCCAGCAGTGAGCGGGTTGTTTTGGGCACTGAAGCTTTCTTT. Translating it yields CASSERVVLGTEAFF.

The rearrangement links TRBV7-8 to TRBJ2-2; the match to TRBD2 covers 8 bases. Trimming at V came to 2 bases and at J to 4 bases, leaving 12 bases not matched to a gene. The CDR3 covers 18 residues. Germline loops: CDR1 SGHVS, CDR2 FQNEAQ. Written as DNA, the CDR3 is TGTGCCAGCAGCTTATTGGTCCGCGCGGGGGGTCTCACCGGGGAGCTGTTTTTT. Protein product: CASSLLVRAGGLTGELFF.

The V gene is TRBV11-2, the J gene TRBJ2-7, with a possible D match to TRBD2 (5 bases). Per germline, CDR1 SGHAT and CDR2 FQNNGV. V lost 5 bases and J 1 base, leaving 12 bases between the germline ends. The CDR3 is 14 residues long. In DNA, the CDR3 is TGTGCCAGCAGCAACCGGGGTCAATCCTACGAGCAGTACTTC. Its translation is CASSNRGQSYEQYF.

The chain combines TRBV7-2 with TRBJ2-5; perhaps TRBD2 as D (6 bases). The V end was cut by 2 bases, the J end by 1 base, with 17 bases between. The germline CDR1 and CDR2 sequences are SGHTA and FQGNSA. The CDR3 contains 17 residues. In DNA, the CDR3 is TGTGCCAGCAGCTTATACACGACAAGGAGGGTCCAAGAGACCCAGTACTTC. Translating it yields CASSLYTTRRVQETQYF.

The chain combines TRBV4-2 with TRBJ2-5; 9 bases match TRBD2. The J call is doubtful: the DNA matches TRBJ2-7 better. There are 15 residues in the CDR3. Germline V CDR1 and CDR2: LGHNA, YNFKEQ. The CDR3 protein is CASSQKAGGPYEQYF. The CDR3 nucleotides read TGTGCCAGCAGCCAAAAGGCGGGAGGGCCCTACGAGCAGTACTTC.

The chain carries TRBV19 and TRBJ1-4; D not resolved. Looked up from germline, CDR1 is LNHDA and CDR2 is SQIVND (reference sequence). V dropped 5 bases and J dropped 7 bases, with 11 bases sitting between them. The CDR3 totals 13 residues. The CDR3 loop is CASSVRVFEKLFF. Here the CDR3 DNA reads TGTGCCAGTAGTGTGCGGGTGTTTGAAAAACTGTTTTTT. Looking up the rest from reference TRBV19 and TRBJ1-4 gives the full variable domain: DGGITQSPKYLFRKEGQNVTLSCEQNLNHDAMYWYRQDPGQGLRLIYYSQIVNDFQKGDIAEGYSVSREKKESFPLTVTSAQKNPTAFYLCASSVRVFEKLFFGSGTQLSVL.

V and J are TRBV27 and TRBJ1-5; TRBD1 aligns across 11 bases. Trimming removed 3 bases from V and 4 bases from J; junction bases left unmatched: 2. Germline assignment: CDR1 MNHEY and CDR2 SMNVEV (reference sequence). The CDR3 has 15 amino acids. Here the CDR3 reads CASSFGTGGNQPQHF. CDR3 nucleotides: TGTGCCAGCAGTTTCGGGACAGGGGGGAATCAGCCCCAGCATTTT.

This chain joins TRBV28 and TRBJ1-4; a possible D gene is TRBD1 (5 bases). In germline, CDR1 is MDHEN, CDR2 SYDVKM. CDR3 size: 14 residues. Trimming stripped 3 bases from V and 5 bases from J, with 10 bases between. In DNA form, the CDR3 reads TGTGCCAGCAGTTTGGGGCGTTTGAATGAAAAACTGTTTTTT. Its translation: CASSLGRLNEKLFF.

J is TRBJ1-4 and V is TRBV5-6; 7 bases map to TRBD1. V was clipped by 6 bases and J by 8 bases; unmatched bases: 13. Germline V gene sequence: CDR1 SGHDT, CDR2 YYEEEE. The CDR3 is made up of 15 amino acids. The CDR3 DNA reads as TGTGCCAGCAACACTGGAGGGGGCTCTGGGGAAAAACTGTTTTTT. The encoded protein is CASNTGGGSGEKLFF.

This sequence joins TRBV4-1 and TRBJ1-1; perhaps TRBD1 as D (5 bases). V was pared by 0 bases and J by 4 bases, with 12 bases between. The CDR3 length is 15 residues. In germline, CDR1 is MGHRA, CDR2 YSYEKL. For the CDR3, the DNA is TGCGCCAGCAGCCAAGAGCGGGGCCTCCCCACTGAAGCTTTCTTT. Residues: CASSQERGLPTEAFF.

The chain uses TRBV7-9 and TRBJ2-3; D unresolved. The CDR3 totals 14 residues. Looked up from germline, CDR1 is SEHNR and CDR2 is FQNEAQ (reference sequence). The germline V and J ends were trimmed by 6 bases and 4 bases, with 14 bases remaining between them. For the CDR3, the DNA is TGTGCCAGCAGTCCAGATGGCTTCCCAGATACGCAGTATTTT. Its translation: CASSPDGFPDTQYF.

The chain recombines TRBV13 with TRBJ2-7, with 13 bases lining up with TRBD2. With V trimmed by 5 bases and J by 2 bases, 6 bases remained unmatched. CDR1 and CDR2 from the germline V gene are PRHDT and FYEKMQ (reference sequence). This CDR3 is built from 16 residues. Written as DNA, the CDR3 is TGTGCCAGCAGCCCAAAAACTAGCGGGAGGGCCTACGAGCAGTACTTC. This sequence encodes CASSPKTSGRAYEQYF.

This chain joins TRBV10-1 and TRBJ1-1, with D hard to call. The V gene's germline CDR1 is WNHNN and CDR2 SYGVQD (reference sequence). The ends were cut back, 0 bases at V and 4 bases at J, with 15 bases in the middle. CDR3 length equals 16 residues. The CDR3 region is CASSESTQMPSTEAFF. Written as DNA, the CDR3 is TGCGCCAGCAGTGAGTCGACTCAAATGCCGAGCACTGAAGCTTTCTTT.

The CDR3 region is CASSLGGVPTGGYTF. DNA of the CDR3: TGTGCCAGCAGCTTAGGAGGTGTGCCCACGGGGGGCTACACCTTC. This chain uses TRBV7-2 with TRBJ1-2; D not certain. In germline, CDR1 is SGHTA, CDR2 FQGNSA. There are 15 residues in the CDR3. V lost 1 base, J lost 8 bases, and 17 bases lay in between.

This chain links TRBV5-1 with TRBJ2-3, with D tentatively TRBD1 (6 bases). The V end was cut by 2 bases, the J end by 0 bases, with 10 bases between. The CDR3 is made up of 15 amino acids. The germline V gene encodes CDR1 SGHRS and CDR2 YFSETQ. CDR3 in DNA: TGCGCCAGCAGCTTCAGGGACACTAGCACAGATACGCAGTATTTT. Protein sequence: CASSFRDTSTDTQYF.

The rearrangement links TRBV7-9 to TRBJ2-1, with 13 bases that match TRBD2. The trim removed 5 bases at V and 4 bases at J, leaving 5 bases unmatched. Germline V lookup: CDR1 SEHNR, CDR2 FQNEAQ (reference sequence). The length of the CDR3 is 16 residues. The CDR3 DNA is TGTGCCAGCAGCGGACTAGCGGGAGTTAGGTACAATGAGCAGTTCTTC. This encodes CASSGLAGVRYNEQFF.

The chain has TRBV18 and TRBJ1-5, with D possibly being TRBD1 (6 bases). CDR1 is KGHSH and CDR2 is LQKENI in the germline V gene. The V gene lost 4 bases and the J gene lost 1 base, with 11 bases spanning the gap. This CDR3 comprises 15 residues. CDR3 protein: CASSQGEGSNQPQHF. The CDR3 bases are TGTGCCAGCTCACAGGGGGAGGGGAGCAATCAGCCCCAGCATTTT.

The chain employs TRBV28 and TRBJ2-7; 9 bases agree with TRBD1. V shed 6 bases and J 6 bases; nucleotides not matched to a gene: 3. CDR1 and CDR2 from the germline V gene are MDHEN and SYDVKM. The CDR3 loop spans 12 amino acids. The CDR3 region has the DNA TGTGCCAGCAGGCTGACAGGGGGCGAGCAGTACTTC. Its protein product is CASRLTGGEQYF.

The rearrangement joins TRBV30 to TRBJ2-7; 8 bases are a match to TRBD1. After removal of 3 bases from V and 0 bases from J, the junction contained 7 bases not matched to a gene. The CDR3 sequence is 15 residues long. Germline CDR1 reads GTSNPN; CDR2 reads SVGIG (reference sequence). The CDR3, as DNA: TGTGCCTGGAGCGACAGGGGCCGGAGCTCCTACGAGCAGTACTTC. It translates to CAWSDRGRSSYEQYF. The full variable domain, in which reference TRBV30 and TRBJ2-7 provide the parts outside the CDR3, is SQTIHQWPATLVQPVGSPLSLECTVEGTSNPNLYWYRQAAGRGLQLLFYSVGIGQISSEVPQNLSASRPQDRQFILSSKKLLLSDSGFYLCAWSDRGRSSYEQYFGPGTRLTVT.

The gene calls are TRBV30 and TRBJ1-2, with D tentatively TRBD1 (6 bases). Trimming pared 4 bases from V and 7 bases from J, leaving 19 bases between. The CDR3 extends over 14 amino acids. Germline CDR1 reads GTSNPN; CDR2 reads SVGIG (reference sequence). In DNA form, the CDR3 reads TGTGCCTGGACCACAGGGAGGGGTATTACTGGCTACACCTTC. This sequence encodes CAWTTGRGITGYTF.

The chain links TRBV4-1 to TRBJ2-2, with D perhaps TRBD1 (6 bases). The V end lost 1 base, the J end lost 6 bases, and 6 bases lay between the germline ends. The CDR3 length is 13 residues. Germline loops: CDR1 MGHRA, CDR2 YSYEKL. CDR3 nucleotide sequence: TGCGCCAGCAGCCAAGGGACAGCCGGGGAGCTGTTTTTT. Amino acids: CASSQGTAGELFF.

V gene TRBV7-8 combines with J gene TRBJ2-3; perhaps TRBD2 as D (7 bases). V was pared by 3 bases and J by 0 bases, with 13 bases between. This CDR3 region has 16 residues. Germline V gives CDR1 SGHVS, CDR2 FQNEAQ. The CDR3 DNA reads TGTGCCAGCAGCTTTGGCGCGGGGGCTAGCACAGATACGCAGTATTTT. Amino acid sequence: CASSFGAGASTDTQYF. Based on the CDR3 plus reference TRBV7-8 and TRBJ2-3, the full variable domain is GAGVSQSPRYKVAKRGQDVALRCDPISGHVSLFWYQQALGQGPEFLTYFQNEAQLDKSGLPSDRFFAERPEGSVSTLKIQRTQQEDSAVYLCASSFGAGASTDTQYFGPGTRLTVL.

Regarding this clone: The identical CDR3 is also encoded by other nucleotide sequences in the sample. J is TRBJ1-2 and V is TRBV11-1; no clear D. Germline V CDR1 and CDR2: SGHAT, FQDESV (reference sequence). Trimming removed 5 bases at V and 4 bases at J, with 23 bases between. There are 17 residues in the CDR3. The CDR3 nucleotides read TGTGCCAGCAGCCTCCTTCCGGGGTTAGACGCTGCCTATGGCTACACCTTC. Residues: CASSLLPGLDAAYGYTF. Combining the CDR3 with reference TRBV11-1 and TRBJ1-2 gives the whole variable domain EAEVAQSPRYKITEKSQAVAFWCDPISGHATLYWYRQILGQGPELLVQFQDESVVDDSQLPKDRFSAERLKGVDSTLKIQPAELGDSAMYLCASSLLPGLDAAYGYTFGSGTRLTVV.

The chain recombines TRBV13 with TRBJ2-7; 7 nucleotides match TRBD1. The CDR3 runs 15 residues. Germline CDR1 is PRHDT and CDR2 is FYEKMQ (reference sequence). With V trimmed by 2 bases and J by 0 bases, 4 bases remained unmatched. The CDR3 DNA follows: TGTGCCAGCAGCTTAACAGGGGTCGCCTCCTACGAGCAGTACTTC. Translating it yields CASSLTGVASYEQYF.

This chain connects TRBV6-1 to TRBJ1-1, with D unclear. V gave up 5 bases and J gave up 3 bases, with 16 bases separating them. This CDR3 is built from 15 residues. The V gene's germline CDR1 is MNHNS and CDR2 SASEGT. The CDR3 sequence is CASSLRFLRDTEAFF. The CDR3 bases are TGTGCCAGCAGTCTGCGGTTTCTGAGGGACACTGAAGCTTTCTTT.

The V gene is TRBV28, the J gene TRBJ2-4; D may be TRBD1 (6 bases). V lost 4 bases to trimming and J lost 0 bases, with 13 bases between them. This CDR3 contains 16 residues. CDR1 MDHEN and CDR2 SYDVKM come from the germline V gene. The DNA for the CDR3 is TGTGCCAGCAGTTCAAGCGGACAGTTAGCCAAAAACATTCAGTACTTC. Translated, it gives CASSSSGQLAKNIQYF.

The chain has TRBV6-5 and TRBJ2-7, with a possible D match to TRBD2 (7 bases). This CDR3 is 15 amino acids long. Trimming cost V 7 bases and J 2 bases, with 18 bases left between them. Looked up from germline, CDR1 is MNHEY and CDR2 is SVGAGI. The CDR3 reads CASMYGRGGAYEQYF. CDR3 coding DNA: TGTGCCAGCATGTACGGGAGAGGGGGGGCCTACGAGCAGTACTTC.

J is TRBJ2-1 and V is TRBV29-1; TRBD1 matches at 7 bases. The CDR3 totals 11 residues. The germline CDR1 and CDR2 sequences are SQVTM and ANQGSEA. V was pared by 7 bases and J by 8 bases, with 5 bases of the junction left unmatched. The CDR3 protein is CSGDRVDEQFF. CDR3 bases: TGCAGCGGTGACAGGGTTGATGAGCAGTTCTTC.